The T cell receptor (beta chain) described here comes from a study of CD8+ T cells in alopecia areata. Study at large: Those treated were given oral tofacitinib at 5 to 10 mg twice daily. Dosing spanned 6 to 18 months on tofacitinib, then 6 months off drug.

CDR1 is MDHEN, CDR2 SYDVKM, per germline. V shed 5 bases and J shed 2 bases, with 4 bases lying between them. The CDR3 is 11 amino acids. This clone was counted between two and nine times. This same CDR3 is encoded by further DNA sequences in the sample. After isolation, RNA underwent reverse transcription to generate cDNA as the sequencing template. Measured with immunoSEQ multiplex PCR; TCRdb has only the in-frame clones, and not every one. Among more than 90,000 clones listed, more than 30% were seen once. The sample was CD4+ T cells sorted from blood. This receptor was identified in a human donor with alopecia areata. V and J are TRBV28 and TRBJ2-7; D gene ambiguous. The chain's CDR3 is CASSHTYEQYF. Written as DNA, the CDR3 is TGTGCCAGCAGTCATACCTACGAGCAGTACTTC. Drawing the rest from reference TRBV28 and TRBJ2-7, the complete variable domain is DVKVTQSSRYLVKRTGEKVFLECVQDMDHENMFWYRQDPGLGLRLIYFSYDVKMKEKGDIPEGYSVSREKKERFSLILESASTNQTSMYLCASSHTYEQYFGPGTRLTVT.